The clone carrying this TCR beta chain was picked up many times. Amplified regions were TCR beta CDR3 sequences from RNA transcripts. A set of HTBI primers served as the primers for a first-round RT-PCR of the TCR CDR3. Each CDR3 protein gets one entry after TCRdb re-called the multiplex PCR reads with MiXCR. The sample consists of 500,000 to 800,000 distinct CDR3 sequences, about 45% of them appearing once. This sample stems from a study of T cells in Graves' hyperthyroidism and ophthalmopathy. V lost 0 bases and J 8 bases, leaving 12 bases between the germline ends. Germline V CDR1 and CDR2: SGHTS, YDEGEE. The CDR3 is made up of 15 amino acids.

This sequence originates from an adult man with Graves' disease, either hyperthyroidism or ophthalmopathy (not recorded which). The chain joins TRBV5-8 to TRBJ1-6, with a weak D call TRBD1 (5 bases). The sequenced sample consisted of peripheral blood or thyroid tissue (not recorded which). The CDR3 protein is CASSLAVRGDSPLHF. The CDR3 DNA reads as TGTGCCAGCAGCTTGGCCGTCAGAGGGGATTCACCCCTCCACTTT.